One and the same sample provided the 8 T cell receptor beta chains below, sequenced in a study of blood T cell repertoires in COVID-19. The method was immunoSEQ multiplex PCR; TCRdb's version includes in-frame clones alone and lacks a portion of them. This sample has over 100,000 clones; 84% occur once, and the top ten carry nearly 4%. The specimen was PBMCs or T cells enriched from blood (not recorded which). These receptors originate from a woman aged 30 to 39 who had recovered from COVID-19.

This clone was seen a few times. The J gene is TRBJ2-2, the V gene TRBV3-1 (or the pseudogene TRBV3-2); the match to TRBD2 covers 10 bases. This CDR3 region has 16 residues. Losses at the gene ends were 6 bases for V and 7 bases for J; bases not matched to a gene: 11. Per germline, CDR1 LGHDT and CDR2 YNNKEL (reference sequence). CDR3 amino acids: CASREIAGGPHGELFF. DNA for the CDR3: TGTGCCAGCAGGGAAATAGCGGGAGGACCCCACGGGGAGCTGTTTTTT.

This rearrangement joins TRBV11-3 to TRBJ2-7, with 7 bases identical to TRBD1. Germline assignment: CDR1 SGHNT and CDR2 YENEEA. The CDR3 sequence is 18 residues long. V shed 1 base, J shed 5 bases, and the junction held 17 bases outside the gene matches. CDR3 sequence reads: CASSLGGDRDPKGDEQYF. CDR3 DNA: TGTGCCAGCAGCTTAGGGGGCGACAGGGACCCTAAGGGGGACGAGCAGTACTTC.

This chain uses TRBV5-1 with TRBJ1-1; 10 bases are a match to TRBD1. This CDR3 has 15 amino acids. The V gene end was trimmed by 4 bases and the J gene end by 4 bases; junction bases not matched to a gene: 7. Looked up from germline, CDR1 is SGHRS and CDR2 is YFSETQ. In nucleotides, the CDR3 is TGCGCCAGCAGCCCGGACAGGGGGAGTCTCACTGAAGCTTTCTTT. This gives the protein CASSPDRGSLTEAFF.

The rearrangement uses TRBV7-2 and TRBJ2-2; 14 bases map to TRBD2. V lost 6 bases, J lost 5 bases, and 2 bases stayed unmatched. The germline CDR1 and CDR2 sequences are SGHTA and FQGNSA. The CDR3 spans 15 residues. Here the CDR3 DNA reads TGTGCCAGCAGGGGGACTAGCGGGAGAACCGGGGAGCTGTTTTTT. This gives the protein CASRGTSGRTGELFF.

The chain couples TRBV7-2 to TRBJ1-1; D possibly corresponds to TRBD1 (5 bases). Germline CDR1 SGHTA, CDR2 FQGNSA. V shed 5 bases and J shed 11 bases, with 9 bases lying between them. The CDR3 has 10 amino acids. CDR3 DNA: TGTGCCAGCAGCCGGGGGGGGGCTTTCTTT. Translated: CASSRGGAFF.

The genes are TRBV6-2 or TRBV6-3 and TRBJ2-7; 12 positions agree with TRBD2. Germline V lookup: CDR1 MNHEY, CDR2 SVGEGT. This CDR3 spans 14 amino acids. J was trimmed by 9 bases and V by 4 bases; bases with no gene match: 7. CDR3 residues: CASSSSGRASGQYF. The CDR3 coding sequence is TGTGCCAGCAGTTCTAGCGGGAGGGCCTCGGGGCAGTACTTC.

The chain recombines TRBV28 with TRBJ1-2; TRBD1 matches at 8 bases. CDR1 and CDR2 (germline): MDHEN, SYDVKM. The CDR3 extends over 12 amino acids. The trim removed 7 bases at V and 6 bases at J, leaving 4 bases unmatched. In DNA, the CDR3 is TGTGCCAGCACGACAGGGGCGGATGGCTACACCTTC. Translating it yields CASTTGADGYTF.

This chain connects TRBV7-2 to TRBJ1-1, with 9 bases aligning to TRBD1. CDR3 size: 14 residues. V dropped 8 bases and J dropped 5; count of bases not matched to a gene: 9. Germline CDR1 and CDR2: SGHTA and FQGNSA. The CDR3: CASQWDRAVTEAFF. CDR3 nucleotides: TGTGCCAGCCAGTGGGACAGGGCTGTTACTGAAGCTTTCTTT.